Sequencing of this T cell receptor beta chain was carried out in a study of cytomegalovirus exposure and HLA in healthy donors. As for the study in general: The Caucasian-associated ancestry cluster held around four fifths of around 380 genotyped donors.

A word on this clone: The antigen is undetermined.

The PCR made use of 60 Vbeta and 13 Jbeta primers. TCRdb's table, derived via immunoSEQ multiplex PCR, lists solely in-frame clones and lacks some. The sample lists about 98,000 clones, roughly three quarters occurring once. The CDR3 is 13 residues long. CDR1 and CDR2 (germline): MGHDK, SYGVNS. V lost 4 bases and J 1 base, leaving 4 bases between the germline ends. Study-wide results and caveats: Several V segments, TRBV6-2 and TRBV6-3 among them, could not be told apart and were dropped. It is likely that the observed cluster of highly shared sequence variants was a sequencing artifact.

The sample consisted of PBMCs. The TCR originated in a male donor in good health and CMV-seropositive. The genes are TRBV25-1 and TRBJ2-2, with D unclear. The CDR3 region is CASSGQNTGELFF. CDR3 in DNA: TGTGCCAGCAGTGGACAGAACACCGGGGAGCTGTTTTTT.